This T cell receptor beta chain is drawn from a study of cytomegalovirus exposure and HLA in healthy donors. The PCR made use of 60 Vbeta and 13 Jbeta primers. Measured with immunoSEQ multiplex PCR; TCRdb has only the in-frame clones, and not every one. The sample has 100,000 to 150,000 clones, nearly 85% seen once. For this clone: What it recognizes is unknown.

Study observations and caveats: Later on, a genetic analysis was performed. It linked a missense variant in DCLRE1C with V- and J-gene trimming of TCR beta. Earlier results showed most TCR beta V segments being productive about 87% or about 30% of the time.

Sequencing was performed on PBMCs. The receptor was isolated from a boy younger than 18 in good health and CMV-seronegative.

The CDR3, as DNA: TGCGCCAGCAGCTTGGGACACCTCTACGAGCAGTACTTC. Translating it yields CASSLGHLYEQYF. V gene TRBV5-1 combines with J gene TRBJ2-7; D gene ambiguous. Between the trimmed V and J ends, which lost 0 bases and 3 bases, there was a span of 7 bases. Germline loops: CDR1 SGHRS, CDR2 YFSETQ. This CDR3 region has 13 residues.